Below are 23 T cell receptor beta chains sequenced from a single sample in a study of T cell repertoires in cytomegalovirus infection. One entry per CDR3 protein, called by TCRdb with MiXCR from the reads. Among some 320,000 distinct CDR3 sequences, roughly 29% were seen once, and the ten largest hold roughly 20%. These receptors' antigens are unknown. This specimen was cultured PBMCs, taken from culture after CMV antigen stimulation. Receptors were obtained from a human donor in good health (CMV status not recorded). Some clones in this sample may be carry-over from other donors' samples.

CDR3 nucleotide sequence: TGTGCCAGCAGCCAAGATGGCGCATGCGCGTTTAGGAAGTGGGCGAATAGCAATCAGCCCCAGCATTTT. This codes for CASSQDGACAFRKWANSNQPQHF. The rearrangement joins TRBV14 to TRBJ1-5; D is unresolved. The CDR3 is made up of 23 amino acids. Germline V CDR1 and CDR2: SGHDN, FVKESK. Trimming removed 0 bases from V and 0 bases from J, with 30 bases in between.

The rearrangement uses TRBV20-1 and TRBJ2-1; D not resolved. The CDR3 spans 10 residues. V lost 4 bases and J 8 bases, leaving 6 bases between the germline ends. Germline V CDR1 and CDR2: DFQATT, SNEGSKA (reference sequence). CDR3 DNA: TGCAGTGCTAATGGTTATGAGCAGTTCTTC. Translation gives CSANGYEQFF.

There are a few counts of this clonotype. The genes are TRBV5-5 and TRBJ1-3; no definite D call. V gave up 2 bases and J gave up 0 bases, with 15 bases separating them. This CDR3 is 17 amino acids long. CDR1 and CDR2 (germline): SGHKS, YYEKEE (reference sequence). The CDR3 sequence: CASSFQVRGSSGNTIYF. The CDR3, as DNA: TGTGCCAGCAGCTTCCAAGTCCGGGGATCCTCTGGAAACACCATATATTTT.

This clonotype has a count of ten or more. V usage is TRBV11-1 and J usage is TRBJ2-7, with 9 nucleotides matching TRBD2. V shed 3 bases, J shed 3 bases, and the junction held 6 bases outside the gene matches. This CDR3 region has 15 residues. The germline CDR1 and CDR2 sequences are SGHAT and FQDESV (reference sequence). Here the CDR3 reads CASSFGTSRVYEQYF. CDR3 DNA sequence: TGTGCCAGCAGCTTTGGGACTAGCAGGGTCTACGAGCAGTACTTC.

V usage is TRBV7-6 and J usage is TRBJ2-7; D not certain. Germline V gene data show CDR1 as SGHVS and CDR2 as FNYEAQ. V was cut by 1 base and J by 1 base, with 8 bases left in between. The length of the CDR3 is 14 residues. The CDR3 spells CASSLGPGSYEQYF. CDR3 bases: TGTGCCAGCAGCTTAGGCCCAGGATCCTACGAGCAGTACTTC.

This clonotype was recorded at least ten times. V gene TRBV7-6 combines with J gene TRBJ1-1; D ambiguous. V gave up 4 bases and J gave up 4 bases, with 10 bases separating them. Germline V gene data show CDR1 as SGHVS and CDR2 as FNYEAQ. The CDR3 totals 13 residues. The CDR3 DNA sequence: TGTGCCAGCAGCTCAGGACGGGGCACTGAAGCTTTCTTT. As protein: CASSSGRGTEAFF.

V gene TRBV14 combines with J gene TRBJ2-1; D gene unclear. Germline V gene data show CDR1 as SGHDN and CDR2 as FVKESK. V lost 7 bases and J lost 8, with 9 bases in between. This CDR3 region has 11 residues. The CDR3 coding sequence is TGTGCCAGCACCCACCTGGATGAGCAGTTCTTC. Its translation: CASTHLDEQFF. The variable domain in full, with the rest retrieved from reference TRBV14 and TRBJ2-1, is EAGVTQFPSHSVIEKGQTVTLRCDPISGHDNLYWYRRVMGKEIKFLLHFVKESKQDESGMPNNRFLAERTGGTYSTLKVQPAELEDSGVYFCASTHLDEQFFGPGTRLTVL.

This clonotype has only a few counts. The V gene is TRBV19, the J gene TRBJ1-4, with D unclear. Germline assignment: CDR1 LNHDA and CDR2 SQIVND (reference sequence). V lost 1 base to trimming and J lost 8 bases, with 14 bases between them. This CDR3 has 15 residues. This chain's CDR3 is CASSIGSTVGEKLFF. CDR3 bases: TGTGCCAGTAGTATAGGGTCCACGGTCGGAGAAAAACTGTTTTTT. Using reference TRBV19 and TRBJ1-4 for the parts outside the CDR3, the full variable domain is DGGITQSPKYLFRKEGQNVTLSCEQNLNHDAMYWYRQDPGQGLRLIYYSQIVNDFQKGDIAEGYSVSREKKESFPLTVTSAQKNPTAFYLCASSIGSTVGEKLFFGSGTQLSVL.

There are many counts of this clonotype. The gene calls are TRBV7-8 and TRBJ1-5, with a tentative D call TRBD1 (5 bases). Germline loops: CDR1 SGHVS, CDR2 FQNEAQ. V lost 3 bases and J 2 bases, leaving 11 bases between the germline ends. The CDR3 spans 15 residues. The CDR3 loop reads CASSFNRIGNQPQHF. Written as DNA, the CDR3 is TGTGCCAGCAGCTTTAACAGGATAGGCAATCAGCCCCAGCATTTT.

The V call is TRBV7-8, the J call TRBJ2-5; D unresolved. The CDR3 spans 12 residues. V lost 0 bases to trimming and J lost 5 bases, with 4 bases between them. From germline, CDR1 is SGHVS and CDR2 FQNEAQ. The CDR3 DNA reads TGTGCCAGCAGCTTAGCCCCCGAGACCCAGTACTTC. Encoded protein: CASSLAPETQYF.

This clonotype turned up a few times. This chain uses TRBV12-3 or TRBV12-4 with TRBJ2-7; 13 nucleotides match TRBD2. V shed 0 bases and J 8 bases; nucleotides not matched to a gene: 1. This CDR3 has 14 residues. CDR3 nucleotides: TGTGCCAGCAGTTTAGCACTAGCGGGAGGGAAGCAGTACTTC. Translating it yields CASSLALAGGKQYF.

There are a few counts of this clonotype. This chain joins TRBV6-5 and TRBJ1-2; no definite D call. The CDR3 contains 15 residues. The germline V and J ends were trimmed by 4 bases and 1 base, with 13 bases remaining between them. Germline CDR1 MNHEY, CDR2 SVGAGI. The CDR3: CASSSTLTINYGYTF. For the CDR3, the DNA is TGTGCCAGCAGTTCGACATTAACCATTAACTATGGCTACACCTTC.

As DNA, the CDR3 is TGTGCTAGTGGTCAGACGCCGGGACTAGCGGGGTTAAGGTACGAGCAGTACTTC. The encoded protein is CASGQTPGLAGLRYEQYF. This chain connects TRBV12-5 to TRBJ2-7; TRBD2 agrees at 13 bases. The V gene's germline CDR1 is LGHNT and CDR2 FRNRAP. Trimming took 5 bases from V and 4 from J; bases not matched to a gene: 14. This CDR3 region has 18 residues.

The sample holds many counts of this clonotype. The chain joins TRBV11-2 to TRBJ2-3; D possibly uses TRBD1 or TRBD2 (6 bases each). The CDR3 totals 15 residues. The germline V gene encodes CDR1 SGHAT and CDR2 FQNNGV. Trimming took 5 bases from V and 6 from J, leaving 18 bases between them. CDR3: CASSPPTRGLDTQYF. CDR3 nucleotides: TGTGCCAGCAGCCCACCGACTAGGGGGTTGGATACGCAGTATTTT.

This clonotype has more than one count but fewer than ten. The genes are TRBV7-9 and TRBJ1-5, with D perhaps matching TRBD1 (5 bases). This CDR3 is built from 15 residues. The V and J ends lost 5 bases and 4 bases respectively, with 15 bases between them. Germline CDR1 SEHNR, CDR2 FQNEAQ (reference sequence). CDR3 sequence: CASSPTGTVNQPQHF. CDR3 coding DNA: TGTGCCAGCAGCCCGACCGGGACGGTGAATCAGCCCCAGCATTTT.

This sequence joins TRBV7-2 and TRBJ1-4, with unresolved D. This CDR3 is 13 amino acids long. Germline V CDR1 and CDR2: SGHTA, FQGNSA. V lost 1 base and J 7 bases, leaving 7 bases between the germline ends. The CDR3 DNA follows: TGTGCCAGCAGCTTAGGCTCGAGTGAAAAACTGTTTTTT. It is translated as CASSLGSSEKLFF.

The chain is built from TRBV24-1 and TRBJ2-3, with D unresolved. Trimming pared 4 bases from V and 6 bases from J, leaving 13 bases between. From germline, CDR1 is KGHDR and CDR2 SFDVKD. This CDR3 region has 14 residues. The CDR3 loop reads CATSEFSTGDTQYF. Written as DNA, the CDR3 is TGTGCCACCAGTGAATTTTCGACCGGGGATACGCAGTATTTT.

The CDR3: CASSPLRGNTEAFF. CDR3 nucleotide sequence: TGTGCCAGCTCACCTCTCAGGGGGAACACTGAAGCTTTCTTT. This chain uses TRBV18 with TRBJ1-1; a possible D gene is TRBD1 (6 bases). The CDR3 consists of 14 residues. The V gene lost 3 bases and the J gene lost 1 base, with 9 bases spanning the gap. CDR1 and CDR2 (germline): KGHSH, LQKENI.

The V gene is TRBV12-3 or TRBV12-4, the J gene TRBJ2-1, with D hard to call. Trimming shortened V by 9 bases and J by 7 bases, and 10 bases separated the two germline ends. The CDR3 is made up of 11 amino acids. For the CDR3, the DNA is TGTGCCAGTCTCCTCGAGAATGAGCAGTTCTTC. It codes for CASLLENEQFF.

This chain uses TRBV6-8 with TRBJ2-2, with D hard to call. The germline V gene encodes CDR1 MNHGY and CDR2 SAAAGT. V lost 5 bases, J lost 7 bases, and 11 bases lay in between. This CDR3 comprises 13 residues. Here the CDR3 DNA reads TGTGCCAGCAGTCATAGTGACAACGGGGAGCTGTTTTTT. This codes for CASSHSDNGELFF.

In DNA, the CDR3 is TGTGCCAGCCGCCGGGGGACCACTGAAGCTTTCTTT. Encoded protein: CASRRGTTEAFF. J is TRBJ1-1 and V is TRBV12-3 or TRBV12-4, with D possibly being TRBD1 (5 bases). V was cut by 8 bases and J by 4 bases, with 11 bases left in between. The CDR3 spans 12 residues.

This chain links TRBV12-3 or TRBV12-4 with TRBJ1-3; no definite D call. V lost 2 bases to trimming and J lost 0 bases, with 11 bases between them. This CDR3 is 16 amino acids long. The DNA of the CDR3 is TGTGCCAGCAGTTTAAGGGCAGCTCACTCTGGAAACACCATATATTTT. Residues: CASSLRAAHSGNTIYF.

This CDR3 reads CASRMERGGYEQYF. DNA of the CDR3: TGTGCCAGCAGGATGGAGAGGGGTGGGTACGAGCAGTACTTC. The chain combines TRBV6-6 with TRBJ2-7; D is perhaps TRBD1 or TRBD2 (5 bases each). Germline CDR1 MNHNY, CDR2 SVGAGI (reference sequence). This CDR3 has 14 residues. The germline V and J ends were trimmed by 6 bases and 4 bases, with 16 bases remaining between them.